The rows below give T cell receptor beta chains drawn from one sample of a study of cytotoxic CD8 clonotypes in ibrutinib-treated CLL. TCRdb's table, derived via immunoSEQ multiplex PCR, lists solely in-frame clones and lacks some. Of fewer than 400,000 clones in the sample, about 61% are singletons; the top ten hold about 6.7%. Sequencing was performed on PBMCs, taken after 36 months of ibrutinib treatment. The receptors originated from a human donor with chronic lymphocytic leukemia. Both conserved end residues are trimmed from each CDR3. Fields, in order: V gene, J gene, clone size, CDR3 protein. For some rows the clone size is stated as once, few or many, or as a class when expanded; others skip it.

v_call: TRBV10-1
j_call: TRBJ2-2
clone_size: -
cdr3_aa: ASTKGANTGELF

v_call: TRBV9
j_call: TRBJ1-5
clone_size: -
cdr3_aa: ASSPWGGGQPQH

v_call: TRBV5-1
j_call: TRBJ1-3
clone_size: many
cdr3_aa: ASRDRAAGNTIY

v_call: TRBV7-9
j_call: TRBJ2-5
clone_size: -
cdr3_aa: ASSQEANRETQY

v_call: TRBV29-1
j_call: TRBJ2-7
clone_size: -
cdr3_aa: SVEGAEQY

v_call: TRBV18
j_call: TRBJ1-2
clone_size: -
cdr3_aa: ASSPGRYPPRGYT

v_call: TRBV29-1
j_call: TRBJ2-1
clone_size: -
cdr3_aa: SVVEREGYNEQF

v_call: TRBV2
j_call: TRBJ2-7
clone_size: -
cdr3_aa: ASRGQGAQEQY

v_call: TRBV11-2
j_call: TRBJ2-7
clone_size: -
cdr3_aa: ASSFGGALYEQY

v_call: TRBV4-3
j_call: TRBJ2-5
clone_size: -
cdr3_aa: ASSQEAASGETQY

v_call: TRBV10-1
j_call: TRBJ1-5
clone_size: -
cdr3_aa: ASSVGTPLSNQPQH

v_call: TRBV18
j_call: TRBJ1-1
clone_size: -
cdr3_aa: ASSPKEGTEAF

v_call: TRBV4-1
j_call: TRBJ2-1
clone_size: few
cdr3_aa: ASRNLAGGPTNYNEQF

v_call: TRBV7-2
j_call: TRBJ1-2
clone_size: -
cdr3_aa: ASSLPSPGGYT

v_call: TRBV4-1
j_call: TRBJ2-1
clone_size: -
cdr3_aa: ASSQAWTNNEQF

v_call: TRBV6-6
j_call: TRBJ1-2
clone_size: few
cdr3_aa: ASSYPGQGHYGYT

v_call: TRBV4-1
j_call: TRBJ1-6
clone_size: -
cdr3_aa: ASSQHQGVSSYNSPLH

v_call: TRBV10-3
j_call: TRBJ2-7
clone_size: -
cdr3_aa: AVNRDNSVEQY

v_call: TRBV4-1
j_call: TRBJ2-7
clone_size: -
cdr3_aa: ASSQGRMGQGNEQY

v_call: TRBV6-6
j_call: TRBJ1-5
clone_size: -
cdr3_aa: ASSYHGTSAPQH

v_call: TRBV15
j_call: TRBJ2-1
clone_size: few
cdr3_aa: ATSSPSGLNEQF

v_call: TRBV18
j_call: TRBJ2-2
clone_size: few
cdr3_aa: ASSRIQGVGELF

v_call: TRBV5-1
j_call: TRBJ1-2
clone_size: -
cdr3_aa: ASSLGQNNYGYT

v_call: TRBV6-5
j_call: TRBJ2-5
clone_size: -
cdr3_aa: ASSYLNRYQETQY

v_call: TRBV7-8
j_call: TRBJ1-2
clone_size: -
cdr3_aa: ASSLAETGTYGYT

v_call: TRBV7-9
j_call: TRBJ2-3
clone_size: -
cdr3_aa: ASTFLAGGPDTQY

v_call: TRBV10-3
j_call: TRBJ2-2
clone_size: once
cdr3_aa: AIRTSGSNTGELF

v_call: TRBV2
j_call: TRBJ1-3
clone_size: -
cdr3_aa: ASSPSHSGNTIY

v_call: TRBV5-1
j_call: TRBJ2-1
clone_size: -
cdr3_aa: ASSRQYNEQF

v_call: TRBV5-6
j_call: TRBJ2-3
clone_size: -
cdr3_aa: ASSLERDRGDTQY

v_call: TRBV9
j_call: TRBJ2-2
clone_size: -
cdr3_aa: ASSAKGGSPPWELF

v_call: TRBV4-1
j_call: TRBJ1-1
clone_size: few
cdr3_aa: ASSQPQGKNTEAF

v_call: TRBV19
j_call: TRBJ1-5
clone_size: many
cdr3_aa: ASSIRTANQPQH

v_call: TRBV10-1
j_call: TRBJ1-1
clone_size: few
cdr3_aa: ASSEFGRGPEAF

v_call: TRBV28
j_call: TRBJ2-5
clone_size: -
cdr3_aa: ASSLRMQGTQY

v_call: TRBV9
j_call: TRBJ2-2
clone_size: -
cdr3_aa: ASSIANTGELF

v_call: TRBV10-3
j_call: TRBJ1-1
clone_size: once
cdr3_aa: AISERPPWATEAF

v_call: TRBV29-1
j_call: TRBJ2-7
clone_size: -
cdr3_aa: SVGAIYEQY

v_call: TRBV11-3
j_call: TRBJ2-1
clone_size: -
cdr3_aa: ASSFGTRNEQF

v_call: TRBV14
j_call: TRBJ1-2
clone_size: -
cdr3_aa: ASSPRDRRTYGYT

v_call: TRBV29-1
j_call: TRBJ1-2
clone_size: -
cdr3_aa: SVVVGREGVASET

v_call: TRBV27
j_call: TRBJ2-7
clone_size: once
cdr3_aa: ASSFLGRHEQY

v_call: TRBV9
j_call: TRBJ1-1
clone_size: -
cdr3_aa: ASSVMGNTEAF

v_call: TRBV10-3
j_call: TRBJ2-7
clone_size: -
cdr3_aa: AISESGGTGTREQY

v_call: TRBV7-2
j_call: TRBJ2-5
clone_size: -
cdr3_aa: ASSLVRGETQY

v_call: TRBV7-2
j_call: TRBJ1-3
clone_size: few
cdr3_aa: ASSPLRRSGNTIY

v_call: TRBV28
j_call: TRBJ2-3
clone_size: once
cdr3_aa: ASSPQANRGLGDTQY

v_call: TRBV4-1
j_call: TRBJ1-4
clone_size: -
cdr3_aa: ASSHLPGQGARKLF

v_call: TRBV10-3
j_call: TRBJ2-7
clone_size: -
cdr3_aa: AIRWGQGTYEQY

v_call: TRBV2
j_call: TRBJ2-5
clone_size: few
cdr3_aa: ASSVQETQY

v_call: TRBV5-1
j_call: TRBJ2-7
clone_size: -
cdr3_aa: ASSLSSGRYEQY

v_call: TRBV5-6
j_call: TRBJ1-2
clone_size: -
cdr3_aa: ASSGRDRPYGYT

v_call: TRBV28
j_call: TRBJ2-5
clone_size: -
cdr3_aa: ASNGDQETQY

v_call: TRBV1
j_call: TRBJ2-7
clone_size: -
cdr3_aa: TSSQGGGSSYEQY

v_call: TRBV6-5
j_call: TRBJ1-2
clone_size: few
cdr3_aa: ASKDRGPFDGYT

v_call: TRBV2
j_call: TRBJ2-7
clone_size: once
cdr3_aa: ASSGLYYEQY

v_call: TRBV19
j_call: TRBJ1-4
clone_size: -
cdr3_aa: ASSITLSNEKLF

v_call: TRBV29-1
j_call: TRBJ2-1
clone_size: -
cdr3_aa: SVKVRLAGGPSSYNEQF